The 2 T cell receptor beta chains in this list originate from one sample, sequenced in a study of T cell repertoires in cytomegalovirus infection. One entry per CDR3 protein, called by TCRdb with MiXCR from the reads. The sample lists around 170,000 distinct CDR3 sequences; 15% to 20% were seen once. The specimen sequenced was CD8+ T cells from PBMCs. Every receptor here comes from a human donor in good health (CMV status not recorded). Some clones in this sample may be carry-over from other donors' samples.

This clonotype was detected a few times. The rearrangement joins TRBV20-1 to TRBJ2-7; 10 bases match TRBD2. Germline values: CDR1 DFQATT, CDR2 SNEGSKA (reference sequence). The CDR3 is made up of 15 amino acids. V shed 1 base, J shed 1 base, and the junction held 4 bases outside the gene matches. The chain's CDR3 is CSARGRTSGSYEQYF. Written as DNA, the CDR3 is TGCAGTGCTAGAGGAAGGACTAGCGGATCCTACGAGCAGTACTTC.

The V gene is TRBV11-2, the J gene TRBJ2-5; D call uncertain. Trimming took 4 bases from V and 5 from J, leaving 5 bases between them. Germline assignment: CDR1 SGHAT and CDR2 FQNNGV. This CDR3 is built from 11 residues. This CDR3 is CASSSPETQYF. CDR3 coding DNA: TGTGCCAGCAGCTCCCCGGAGACCCAGTACTTC.